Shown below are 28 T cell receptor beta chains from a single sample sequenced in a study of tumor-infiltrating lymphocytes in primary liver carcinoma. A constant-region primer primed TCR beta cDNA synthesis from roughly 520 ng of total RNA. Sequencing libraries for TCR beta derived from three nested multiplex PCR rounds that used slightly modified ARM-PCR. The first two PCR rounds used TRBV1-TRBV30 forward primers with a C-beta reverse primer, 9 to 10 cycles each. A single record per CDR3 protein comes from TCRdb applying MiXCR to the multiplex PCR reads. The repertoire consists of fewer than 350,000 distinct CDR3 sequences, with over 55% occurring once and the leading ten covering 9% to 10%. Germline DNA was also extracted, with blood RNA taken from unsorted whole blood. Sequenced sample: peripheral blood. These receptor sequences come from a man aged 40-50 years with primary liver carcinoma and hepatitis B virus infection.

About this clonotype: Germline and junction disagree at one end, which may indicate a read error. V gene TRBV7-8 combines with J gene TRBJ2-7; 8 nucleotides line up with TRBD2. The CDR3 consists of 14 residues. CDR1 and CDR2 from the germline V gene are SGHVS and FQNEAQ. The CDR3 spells CVSSLAGRTYEQYF. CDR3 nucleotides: TGTGTCAGCAGCTTAGCGGGACGGACCTACGAGCAGTACTTC.

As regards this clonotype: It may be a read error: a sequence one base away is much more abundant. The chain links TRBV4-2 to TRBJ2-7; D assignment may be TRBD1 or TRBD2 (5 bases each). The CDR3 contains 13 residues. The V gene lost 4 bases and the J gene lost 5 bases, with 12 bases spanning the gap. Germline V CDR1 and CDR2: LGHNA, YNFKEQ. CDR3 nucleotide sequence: TGTGCCAGCAGCCTAGAGGGGCGGCACGAGCAGTACTTC. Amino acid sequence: CASSLEGRHEQYF.

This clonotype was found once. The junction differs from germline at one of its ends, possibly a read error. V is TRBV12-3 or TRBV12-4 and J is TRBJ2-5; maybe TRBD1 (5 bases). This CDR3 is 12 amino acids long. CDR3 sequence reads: CAGRAGLETQYF. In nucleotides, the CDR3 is TGTGCCGGCAGAGCAGGGTTGGAGACCCAGTACTTC.

The CDR3 is CASSSTMGANVLTF. The CDR3 coding sequence is TGTGCCAGCAGCTCGACTATGGGGGCCAACGTCCTGACTTTC. This rearrangement joins TRBV5-4 to TRBJ2-6, with a weak D call TRBD2 (5 bases). The V end was cut by 3 bases, the J end by 4 bases, with 8 bases between. This CDR3 comprises 14 residues. Germline CDR1 is SGHNT and CDR2 is YYREEE (reference sequence).

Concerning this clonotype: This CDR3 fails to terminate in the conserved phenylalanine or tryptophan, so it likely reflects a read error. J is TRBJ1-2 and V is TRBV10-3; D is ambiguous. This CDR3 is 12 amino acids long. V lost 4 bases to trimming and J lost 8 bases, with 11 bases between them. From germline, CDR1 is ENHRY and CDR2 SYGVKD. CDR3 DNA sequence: TGTGCCATCAGTGGCGGTATGGAAGGCTACACCTAC. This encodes CAISGGMEGYTY.

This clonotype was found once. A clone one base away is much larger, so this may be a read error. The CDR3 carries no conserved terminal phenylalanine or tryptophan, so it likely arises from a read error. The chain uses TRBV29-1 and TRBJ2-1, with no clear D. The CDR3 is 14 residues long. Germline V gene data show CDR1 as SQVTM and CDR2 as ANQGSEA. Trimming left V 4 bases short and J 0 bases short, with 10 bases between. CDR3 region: CSVVGQPSYNEQFL. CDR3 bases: TGCAGCGTTGTCGGCCAGCCCTCCTACAATGAGCAGTTCCTC.

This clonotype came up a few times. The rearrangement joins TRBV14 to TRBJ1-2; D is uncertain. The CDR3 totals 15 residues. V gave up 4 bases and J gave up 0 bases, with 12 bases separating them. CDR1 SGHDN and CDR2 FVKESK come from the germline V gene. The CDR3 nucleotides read TGTGCCAGCAGCCCCTGGGAGGAGACTAACTATGGCTACACCTTC. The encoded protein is CASSPWEETNYGYTF.

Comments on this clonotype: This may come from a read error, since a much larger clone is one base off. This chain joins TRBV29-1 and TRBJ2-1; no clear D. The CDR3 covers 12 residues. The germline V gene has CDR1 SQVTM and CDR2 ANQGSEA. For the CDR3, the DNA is TGCAGCGTTGAACCCATGGGGAATGAGCAGTCCTTC. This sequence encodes CSVEPMGNEQSF.

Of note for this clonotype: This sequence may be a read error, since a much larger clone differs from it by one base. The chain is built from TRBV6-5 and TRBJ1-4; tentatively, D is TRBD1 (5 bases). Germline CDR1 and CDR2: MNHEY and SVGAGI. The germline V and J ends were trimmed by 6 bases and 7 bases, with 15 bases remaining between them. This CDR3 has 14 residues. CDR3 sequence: CASSLLQVSEKLFF. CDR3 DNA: TGTGCCAGCAGCCTCTTACAGGTGAGTGAAAAACTGTTTTTT.

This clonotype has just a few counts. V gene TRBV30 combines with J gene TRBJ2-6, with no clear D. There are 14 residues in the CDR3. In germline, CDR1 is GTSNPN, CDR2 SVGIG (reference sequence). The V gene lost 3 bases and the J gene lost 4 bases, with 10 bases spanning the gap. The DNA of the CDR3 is TGTGCCTGGAGGGTTGGTCCGGGGGCCAACGTCCTGACTTTC. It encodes CAWRVGPGANVLTF.

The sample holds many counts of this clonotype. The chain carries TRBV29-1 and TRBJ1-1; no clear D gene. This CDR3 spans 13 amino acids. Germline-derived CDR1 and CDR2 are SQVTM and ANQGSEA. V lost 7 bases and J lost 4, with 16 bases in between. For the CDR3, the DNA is TGCAGCGCTTCCGGGCCTATGGGCACTGAAGCTTTCTTT. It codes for CSASGPMGTEAFF.

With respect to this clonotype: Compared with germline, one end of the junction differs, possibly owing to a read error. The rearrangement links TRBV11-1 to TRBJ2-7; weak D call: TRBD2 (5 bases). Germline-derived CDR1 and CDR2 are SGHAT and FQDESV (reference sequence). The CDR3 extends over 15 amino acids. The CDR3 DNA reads TGTGCTAGCAGCCCACGGAGGACGCTATCCTACGAGCAGTACTTC. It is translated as CASSPRRTLSYEQYF.

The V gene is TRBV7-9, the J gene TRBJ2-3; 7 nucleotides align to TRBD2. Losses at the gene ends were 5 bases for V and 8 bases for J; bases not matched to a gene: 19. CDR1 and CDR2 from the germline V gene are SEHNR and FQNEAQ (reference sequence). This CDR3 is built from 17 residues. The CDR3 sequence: CASSKEGSGASRSTQYF. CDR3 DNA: TGTGCCAGCAGCAAAGAGGGCAGCGGGGCCAGCAGGAGTACGCAGTATTTT.

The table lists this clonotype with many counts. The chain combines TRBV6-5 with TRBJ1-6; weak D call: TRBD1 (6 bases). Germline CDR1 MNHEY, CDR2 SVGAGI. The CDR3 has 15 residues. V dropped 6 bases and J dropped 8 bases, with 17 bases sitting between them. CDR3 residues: CASSDRRPGDSPLHF. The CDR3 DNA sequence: TGTGCCAGCAGCGACAGGCGGCCTGGGGATTCACCCCTCCACTTT.

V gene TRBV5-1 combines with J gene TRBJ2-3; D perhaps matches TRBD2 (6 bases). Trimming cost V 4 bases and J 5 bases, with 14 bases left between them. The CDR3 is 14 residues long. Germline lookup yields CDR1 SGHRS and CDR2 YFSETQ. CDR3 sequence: CASSLDDGGDTQYF. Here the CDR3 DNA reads TGCGCCAGCAGCCTTGATGACGGGGGAGATACGCAGTATTTT.

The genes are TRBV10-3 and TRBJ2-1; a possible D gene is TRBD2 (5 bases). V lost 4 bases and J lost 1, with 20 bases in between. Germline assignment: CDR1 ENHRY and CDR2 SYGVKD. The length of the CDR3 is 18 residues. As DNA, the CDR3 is TGTGCCATCAGTGTAGCCTTCCCGGGATCGGCGTCCTACAATGAGCAGTTCTTC. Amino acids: CAISVAFPGSASYNEQFF.

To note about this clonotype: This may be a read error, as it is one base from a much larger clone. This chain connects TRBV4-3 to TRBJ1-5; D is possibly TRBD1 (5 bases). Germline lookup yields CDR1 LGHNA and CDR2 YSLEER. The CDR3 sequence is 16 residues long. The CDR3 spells CASNQGSWGGNQPQHF. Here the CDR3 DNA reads TGCGCCAGCAACCAAGGTTCCTGGGGGGGCAATCAGCCCCAGCATTTT.

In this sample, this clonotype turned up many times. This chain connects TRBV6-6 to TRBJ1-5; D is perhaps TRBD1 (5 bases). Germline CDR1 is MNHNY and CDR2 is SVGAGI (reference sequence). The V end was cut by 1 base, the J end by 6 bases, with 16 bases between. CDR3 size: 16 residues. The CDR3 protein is CASSYLSGWGGQPQHF. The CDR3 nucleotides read TGTGCCAGCAGTTACTTGTCAGGGTGGGGTGGTCAGCCCCAGCATTTT.

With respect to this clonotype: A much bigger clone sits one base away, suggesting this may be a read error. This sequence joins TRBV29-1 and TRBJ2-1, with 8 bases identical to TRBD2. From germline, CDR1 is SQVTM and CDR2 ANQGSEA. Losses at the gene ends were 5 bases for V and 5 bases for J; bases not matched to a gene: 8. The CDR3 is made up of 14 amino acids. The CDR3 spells CSVKSGSRNNEQFF. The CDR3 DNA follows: TGCAGCGTTAAAAGCGGGAGTAGGAACAATGAGCAGTTCTTC.

CDR3 protein: CASSQDVGHRAEKLFF. CDR3 in DNA: TGTGCCAGCAGCCAAGATGTGGGACATCGGGCCGAAAAACTGTTTTTT. The rearrangement joins TRBV14 to TRBJ1-4; D may be TRBD1 (6 bases). The germline CDR1 and CDR2 sequences are SGHDN and FVKESK. CDR3 size: 16 residues. V was trimmed by 0 bases and J by 8 bases, leaving 16 bases between them.

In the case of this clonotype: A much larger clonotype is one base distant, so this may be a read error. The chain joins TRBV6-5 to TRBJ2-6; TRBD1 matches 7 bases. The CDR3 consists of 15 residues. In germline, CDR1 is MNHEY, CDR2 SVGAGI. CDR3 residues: CASSARGSGANILTF. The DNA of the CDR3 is TGTGCCAGCAGTGCCAGGGGGTCTGGGGCCAACATCCTGACTTTC.

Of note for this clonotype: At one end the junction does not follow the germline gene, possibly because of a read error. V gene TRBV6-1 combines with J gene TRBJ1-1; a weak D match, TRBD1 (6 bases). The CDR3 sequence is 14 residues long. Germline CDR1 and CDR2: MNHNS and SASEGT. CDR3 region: CTSSELQGRTEAFF. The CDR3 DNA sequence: TGTACCAGCAGTGAACTACAGGGAAGAACCGAAGCTTTCTTT.

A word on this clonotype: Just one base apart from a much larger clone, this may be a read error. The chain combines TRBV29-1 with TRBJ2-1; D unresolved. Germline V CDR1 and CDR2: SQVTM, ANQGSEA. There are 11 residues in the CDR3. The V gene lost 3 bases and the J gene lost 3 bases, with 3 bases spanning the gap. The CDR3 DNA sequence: TGCAGCGTTGAGGGCTACAATGAGCAGTTCTTC. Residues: CSVEGYNEQFF.

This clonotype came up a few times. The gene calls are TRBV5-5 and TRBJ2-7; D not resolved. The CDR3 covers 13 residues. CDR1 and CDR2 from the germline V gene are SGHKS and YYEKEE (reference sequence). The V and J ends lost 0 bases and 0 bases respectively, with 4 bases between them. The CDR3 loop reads CASSLASSYEQYF. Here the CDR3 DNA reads TGTGCCAGCAGCTTGGCCAGCTCCTACGAGCAGTACTTC.

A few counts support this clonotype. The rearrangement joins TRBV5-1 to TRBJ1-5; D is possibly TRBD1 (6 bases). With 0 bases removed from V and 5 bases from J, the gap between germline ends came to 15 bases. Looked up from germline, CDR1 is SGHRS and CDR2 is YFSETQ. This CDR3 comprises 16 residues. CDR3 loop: CASSLGNGGSDQPQHF. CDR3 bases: TGCGCCAGCAGCTTGGGGAATGGGGGCAGCGATCAGCCCCAGCATTTT. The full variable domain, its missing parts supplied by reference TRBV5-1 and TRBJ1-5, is KAGVTQTPRYLIKTRGQQVTLSCSPISGHRSVSWYQQTPGQGLQFLFEYFSETQRNKGNFPGRFSGRQFSNSRSEMNVSTLELGDSALYLCASSLGNGGSDQPQHFGDGTRLSIL.

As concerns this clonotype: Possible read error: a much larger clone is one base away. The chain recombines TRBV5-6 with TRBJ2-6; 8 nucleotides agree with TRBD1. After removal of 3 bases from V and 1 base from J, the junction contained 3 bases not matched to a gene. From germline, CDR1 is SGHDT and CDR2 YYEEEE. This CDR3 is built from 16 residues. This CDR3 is CASSSNRGSGANVLTF. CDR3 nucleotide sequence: TGTGCCAGCAGCTCGAACAGGGGGTCTGGGGCCAACGTCCTGACTTTC.

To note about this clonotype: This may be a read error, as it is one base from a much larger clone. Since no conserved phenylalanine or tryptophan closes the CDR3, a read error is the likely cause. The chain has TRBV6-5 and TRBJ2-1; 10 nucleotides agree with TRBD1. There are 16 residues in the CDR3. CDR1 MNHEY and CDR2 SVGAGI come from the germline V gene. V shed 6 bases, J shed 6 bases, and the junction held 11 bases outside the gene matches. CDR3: CASRSWGQGISNEQFI. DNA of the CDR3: TGTGCCAGCAGGTCCTGGGGACAGGGGATAAGCAATGAGCAGTTCATC.

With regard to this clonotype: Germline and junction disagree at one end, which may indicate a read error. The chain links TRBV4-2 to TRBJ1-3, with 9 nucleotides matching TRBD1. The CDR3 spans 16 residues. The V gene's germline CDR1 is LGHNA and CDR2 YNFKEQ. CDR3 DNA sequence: TGTGCCAGCAGACAGGGGGACAGGGAGTCTGGAAAGACCATATATTTT. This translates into CASRQGDRESGKTIYF.